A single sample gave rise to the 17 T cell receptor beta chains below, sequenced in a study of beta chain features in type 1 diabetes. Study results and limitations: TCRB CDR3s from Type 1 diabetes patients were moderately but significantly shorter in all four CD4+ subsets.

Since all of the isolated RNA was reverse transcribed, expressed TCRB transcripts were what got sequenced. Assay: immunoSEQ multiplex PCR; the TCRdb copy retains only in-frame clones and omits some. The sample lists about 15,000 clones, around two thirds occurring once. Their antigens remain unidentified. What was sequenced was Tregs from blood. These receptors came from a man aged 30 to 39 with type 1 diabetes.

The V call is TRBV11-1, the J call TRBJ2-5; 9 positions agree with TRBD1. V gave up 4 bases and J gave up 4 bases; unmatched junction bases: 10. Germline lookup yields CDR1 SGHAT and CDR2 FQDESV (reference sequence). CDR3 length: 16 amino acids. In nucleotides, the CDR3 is TGTGCCAGCAGCTCGGGGGACAGGGAAAGAGGAGAGACCCAGTACTTC. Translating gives CASSSGDRERGETQYF.

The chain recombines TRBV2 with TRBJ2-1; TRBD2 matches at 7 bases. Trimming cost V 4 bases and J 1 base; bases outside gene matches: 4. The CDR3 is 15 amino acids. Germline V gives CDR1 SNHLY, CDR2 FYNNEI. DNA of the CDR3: TGTGCCAGCAGTGCGGAGCGGGATTCCTACAATGAGCAGTTCTTC. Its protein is CASSAERDSYNEQFF.

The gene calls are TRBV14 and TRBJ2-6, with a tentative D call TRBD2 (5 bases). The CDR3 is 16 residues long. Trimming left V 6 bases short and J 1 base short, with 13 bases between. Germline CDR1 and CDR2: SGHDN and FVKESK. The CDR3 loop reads CASSEYRGSGANVLTF. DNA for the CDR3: TGTGCCAGCAGTGAATACCGGGGATCTGGGGCCAACGTCCTGACTTTC. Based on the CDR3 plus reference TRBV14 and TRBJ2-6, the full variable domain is EAGVTQFPSHSVIEKGQTVTLRCDPISGHDNLYWYRRVMGKEIKFLLHFVKESKQDESGMPNNRFLAERTGGTYSTLKVQPAELEDSGVYFCASSEYRGSGANVLTFGAGSRLTVL.

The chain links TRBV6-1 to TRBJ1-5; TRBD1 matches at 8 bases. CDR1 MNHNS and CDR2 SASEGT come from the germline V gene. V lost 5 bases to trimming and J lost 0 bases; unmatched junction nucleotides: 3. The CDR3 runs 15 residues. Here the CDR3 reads CASSSTGDSNQPQHF. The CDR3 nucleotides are TGTGCCAGCAGTTCGACAGGGGATAGCAATCAGCCCCAGCATTTT.

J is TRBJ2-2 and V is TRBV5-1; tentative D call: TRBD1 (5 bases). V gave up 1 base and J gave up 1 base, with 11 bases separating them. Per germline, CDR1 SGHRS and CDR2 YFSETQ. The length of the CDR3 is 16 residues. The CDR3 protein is CASSLTDTLNTGELFF. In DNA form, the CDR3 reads TGCGCCAGCAGCTTGACGGACACCCTGAACACCGGGGAGCTGTTTTTT.

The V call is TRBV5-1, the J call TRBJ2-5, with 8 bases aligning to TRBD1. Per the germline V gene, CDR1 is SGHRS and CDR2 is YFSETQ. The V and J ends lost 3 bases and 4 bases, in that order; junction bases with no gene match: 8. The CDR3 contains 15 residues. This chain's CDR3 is CASSSEDRGGETQYF. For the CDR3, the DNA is TGCGCCAGCAGCTCAGAAGACAGGGGTGGAGAGACCCAGTACTTC.

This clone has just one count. In DNA, the CDR3 is TGTGCCAGCGCCGGACAGTCGGAGACCCAGTACTTC. It specifies CASAGQSETQYF. The rearrangement joins TRBV2 to TRBJ2-5, with D possibly matching TRBD1 (6 bases). Trimming took 8 bases from V and 5 from J, leaving 12 bases between them. Germline V CDR1 and CDR2: SNHLY, FYNNEI. The CDR3 is made up of 12 amino acids.

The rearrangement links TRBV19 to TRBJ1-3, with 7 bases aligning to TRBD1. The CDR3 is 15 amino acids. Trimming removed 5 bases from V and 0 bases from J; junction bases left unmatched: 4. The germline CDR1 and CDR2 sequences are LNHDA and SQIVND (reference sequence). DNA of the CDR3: TGTGCCAGTAGTTTGGGACAGACCTCTGGAAACACCATATATTTT. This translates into CASSLGQTSGNTIYF.

The CDR3 coding sequence is TGTGCCAGCAGCAATCCAGGGGGCGGAGAGACCCAGTACTTC. Amino acid sequence: CASSNPGGGETQYF. This chain connects TRBV5-4 to TRBJ2-5, with 8 bases identical to TRBD1. The CDR3 covers 14 residues. Germline CDR1 is SGHNT and CDR2 is YYREEE (reference sequence). V was clipped by 4 bases and J by 4 bases; unmatched bases: 6.

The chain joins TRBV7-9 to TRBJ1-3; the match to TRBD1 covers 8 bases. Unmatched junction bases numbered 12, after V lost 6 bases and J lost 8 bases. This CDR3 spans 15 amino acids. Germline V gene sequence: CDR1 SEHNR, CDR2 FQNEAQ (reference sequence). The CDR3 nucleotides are TGTGCCAGCAGACGGGGACAGGCTGGATTAGACACCATATATTTT. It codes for CASRRGQAGLDTIYF.

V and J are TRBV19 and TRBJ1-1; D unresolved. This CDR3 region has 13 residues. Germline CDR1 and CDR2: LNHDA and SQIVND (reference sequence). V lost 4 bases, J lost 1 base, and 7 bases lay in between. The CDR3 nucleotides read TGTGCCAGTAGTAGATGGCCGAACACTGAAGCTTTCTTT. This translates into CASSRWPNTEAFF.

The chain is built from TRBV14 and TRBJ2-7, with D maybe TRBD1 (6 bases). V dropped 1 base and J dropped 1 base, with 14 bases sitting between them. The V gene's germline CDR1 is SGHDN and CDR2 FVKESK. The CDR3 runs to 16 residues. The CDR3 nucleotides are TGTGCCAGCAGCCAAGGGGCAGGGGAGATTTCCTACGAGCAGTACTTC. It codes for CASSQGAGEISYEQYF. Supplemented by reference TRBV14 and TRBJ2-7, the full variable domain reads EAGVTQFPSHSVIEKGQTVTLRCDPISGHDNLYWYRRVMGKEIKFLLHFVKESKQDESGMPNNRFLAERTGGTYSTLKVQPAELEDSGVYFCASSQGAGEISYEQYFGPGTRLTVT.

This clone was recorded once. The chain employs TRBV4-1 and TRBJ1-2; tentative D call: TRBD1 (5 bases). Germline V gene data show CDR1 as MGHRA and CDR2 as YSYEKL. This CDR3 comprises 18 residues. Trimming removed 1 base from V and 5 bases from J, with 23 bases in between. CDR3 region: CASSQVGGTFRTNYGYTF. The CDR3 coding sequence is TGCGCCAGCAGCCAAGTAGGCGGGACTTTTCGGACAAATTATGGCTACACCTTC.

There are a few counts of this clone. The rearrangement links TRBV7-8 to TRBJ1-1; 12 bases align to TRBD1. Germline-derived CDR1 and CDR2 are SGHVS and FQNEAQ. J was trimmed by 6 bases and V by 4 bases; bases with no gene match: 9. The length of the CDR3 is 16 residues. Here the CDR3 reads CASSSPRGQGAAEAFF. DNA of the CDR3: TGTGCCAGCAGCTCACCACGGGGACAGGGGGCGGCTGAAGCTTTCTTT.

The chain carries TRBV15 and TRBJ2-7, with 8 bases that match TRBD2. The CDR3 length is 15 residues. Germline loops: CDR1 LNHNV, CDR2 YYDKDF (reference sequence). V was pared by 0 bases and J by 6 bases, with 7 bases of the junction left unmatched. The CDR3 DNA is TGTGCCACCAGCAGAGAACTAGCGGAATGGAGCGAGCAGTACTTC. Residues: CATSRELAEWSEQYF.

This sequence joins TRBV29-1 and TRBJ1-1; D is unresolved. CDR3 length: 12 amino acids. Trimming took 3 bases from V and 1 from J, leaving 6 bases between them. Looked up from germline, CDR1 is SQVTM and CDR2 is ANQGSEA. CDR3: CSVDWANTEAFF. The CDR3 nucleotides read TGCAGCGTTGATTGGGCGAACACTGAAGCTTTCTTT.

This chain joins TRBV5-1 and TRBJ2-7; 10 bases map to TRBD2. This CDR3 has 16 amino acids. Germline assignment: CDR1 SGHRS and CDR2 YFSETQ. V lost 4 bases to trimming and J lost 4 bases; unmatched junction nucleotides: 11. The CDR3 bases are TGCGCCAGCAGCCCGGTGGGAGCGGGAGGGCCTTACGAGCAGTACTTC. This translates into CASSPVGAGGPYEQYF.